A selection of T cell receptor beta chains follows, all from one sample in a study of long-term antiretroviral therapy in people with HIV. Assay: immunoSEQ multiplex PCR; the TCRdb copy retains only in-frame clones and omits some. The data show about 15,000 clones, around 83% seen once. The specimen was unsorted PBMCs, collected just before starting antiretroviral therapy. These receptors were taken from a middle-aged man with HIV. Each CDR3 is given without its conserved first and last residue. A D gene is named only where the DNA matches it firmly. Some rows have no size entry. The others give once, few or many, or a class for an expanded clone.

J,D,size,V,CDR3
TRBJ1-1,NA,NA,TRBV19,ASLGTLNTEAF
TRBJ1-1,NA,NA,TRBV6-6,ASSLAASNTEAF
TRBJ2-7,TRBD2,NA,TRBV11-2,ASSLVSSGGYEQY
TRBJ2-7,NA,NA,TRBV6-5,ASSYSRGSYEQY
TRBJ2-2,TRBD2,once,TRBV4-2,ASSQAPGLAENTGELF
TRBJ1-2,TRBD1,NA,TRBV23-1,ASTPHRGTGRGYT
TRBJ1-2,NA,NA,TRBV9,ASSVNEVYGYT
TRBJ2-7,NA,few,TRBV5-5,ASSLAYYEQY
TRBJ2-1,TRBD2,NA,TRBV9,ASSVGTSGVDEQF
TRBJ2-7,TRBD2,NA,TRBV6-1,ASTRGDSGYEQY
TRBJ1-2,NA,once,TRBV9,ASSVAGSPLRGYT
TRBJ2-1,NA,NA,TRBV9,ASSVTADEQF
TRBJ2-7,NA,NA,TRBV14,ASSPPGAGIRYEQY
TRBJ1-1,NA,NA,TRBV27,ASSLVWGVDTEAF
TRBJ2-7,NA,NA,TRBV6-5,ASSRPGRDYEQY
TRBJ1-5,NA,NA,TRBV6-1,ASSSTDYSNQPQH
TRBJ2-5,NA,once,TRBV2,ASSKEDYLQETQY
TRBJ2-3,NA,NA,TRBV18,ASSPPESADTQY
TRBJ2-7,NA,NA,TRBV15,ATSRGEPTYEQY
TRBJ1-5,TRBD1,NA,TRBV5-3,ARSLRDRGRNQPQH
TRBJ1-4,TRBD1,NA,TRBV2,ASHETGTGEKLF
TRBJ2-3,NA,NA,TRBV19,ASSWSLALISTDTQY
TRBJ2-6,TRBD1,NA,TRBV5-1,ASSLDLDRGLYGANVLT
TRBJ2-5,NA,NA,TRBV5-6,ASSRGMGVTETQY
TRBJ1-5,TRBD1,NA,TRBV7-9,ASSLRRQGGTWGNQPQH
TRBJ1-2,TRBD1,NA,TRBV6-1,ASMRQGGYGYT
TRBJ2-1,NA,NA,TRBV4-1,ASSHLPRIDTEQF
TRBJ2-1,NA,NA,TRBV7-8,ASSLGRSPSYNEQF
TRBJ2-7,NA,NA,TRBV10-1,ASSEFQETSYEQY
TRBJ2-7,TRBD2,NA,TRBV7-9,ASSYREVPYEQY
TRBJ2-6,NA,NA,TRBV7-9,ASSWRANVLT
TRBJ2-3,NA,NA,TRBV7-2,ASRQVPSTDTQY
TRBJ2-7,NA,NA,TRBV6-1,ASNTDSYEQY
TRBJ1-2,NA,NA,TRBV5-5,ASSLVYANYGYT
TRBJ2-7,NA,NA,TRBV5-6,ASSSPRGVREQY
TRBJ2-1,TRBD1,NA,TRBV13,ASSLGAGGWNEQF
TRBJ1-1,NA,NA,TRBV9,ASSAGGNTEAF
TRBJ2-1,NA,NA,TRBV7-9,ASSFPGLSYNEQF
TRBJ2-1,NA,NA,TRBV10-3,AISESSGPYNEQF
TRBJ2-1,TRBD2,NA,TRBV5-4,ASRPGTSRNNEQF
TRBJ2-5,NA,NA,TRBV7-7,ASSGGWQETQY
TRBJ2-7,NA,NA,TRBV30,AWSEFGRNLYEQY
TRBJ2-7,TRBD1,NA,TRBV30,AWSRDSLYEQY
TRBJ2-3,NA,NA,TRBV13,ASSETRHSTDTQY
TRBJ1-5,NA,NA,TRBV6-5,ASSNGKQGGQPQH
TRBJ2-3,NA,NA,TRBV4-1,ASSHTDDTQY
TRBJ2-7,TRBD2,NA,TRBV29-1,SVEAGYGHEQY
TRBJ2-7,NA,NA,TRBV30,AWSRGTYEQY